The sample holds one count of the clone carrying this TCR beta chain. What it recognizes is unknown. This sequence may be a read error, since a much larger clone differs from it by one base. These data come from a study of glioma-infiltrating T cells. Findings and caveats of the study: Non-neoplastic patients had below-expected tissue-blood divergence, while all gliomas exceeded expectation. Tissue and blood shared very few CDR3 sequences.

The CDR3 contains 14 residues. Germline V gene data show CDR1 as SEHNR and CDR2 as FQNEAQ (reference sequence). Amplification of TCR alpha and beta CDR3 regions from RNA used iRepertoire nested multiplex PCR. Tissue mRNA or PBMC total RNA, about 85-400 ng, went into one-step reverse transcription and amplification. TCRdb re-derived calls from the multiplex PCR reads in MiXCR, one entry per CDR3 protein. The table has around 190,000 distinct CDR3 sequences, approximately 30% seen once; the top ten hold around 20%. Sequences were obtained from glioma tissue, nonneoplastic brain tissue, or PBMCs (not recorded which). The TCR was taken from a human donor with low-grade glioma or glioblastoma, undergoing nonglioma brain surgery, or in good health (not recorded which). The V gene is TRBV7-9, the J gene TRBJ1-2; perhaps TRBD1 as D (5 bases). The CDR3 sequence is CASSLAAGTYGDTF. In DNA form, the CDR3 reads TGTGCCAGCAGCTTAGCGGCAGGGACCTATGGCGACACCTTC. Together with reference TRBV7-9 and TRBJ1-2, the CDR3 gives the full variable domain: DTGVSQNPRHKITKRGQNVTFRCDPISEHNRLYWYRQTLGQGPEFLTYFQNEAQLEKSRLLSDRFSAERPKGSFSTLEIQRTEQGDSAMYLCASSLAAGTYGDTFGSGTRLTVV.